This TCR beta chain was recovered during a study of T cell responses to AZD1222 COVID-19 vaccine (dated by TCRdb to about 2021). In the study overall: A total of 240 or so trial participants underwent TCR sequencing, of whom about 210 had received two doses of AZD1222 and around 25 had received two doses of the MenACWY control vaccine. Enrollment into the trials was organized by age into subgroups of 18-55, 56-69 and 70-plus years, and those subgroups contained roughly 150, 30 and 60 TCR-sequenced participants, respectively.

On the study overall, not on this receptor specifically: Only five or six AZD1222 recipients were SARS-CoV-2 seropositive at baseline, limiting conclusions about previously exposed vaccinees. The 56-69-year group was small, and its depth increase did not reach significance, likely because of low power. After two AZD1222 doses, spike-specific TCR breadth and depth were significantly higher than at day 0 and than in MenACWY recipients. The whole spike protein was spanned by vaccine-associated CD4 TCRs, and dominant responses were seen in regions 160-218 and 743-854. Reportedly, almost half of the unique spike-specific TCRs recognized epitopes lying outside the regions that are mutated in the B.1.351 and B.1.1.7 variants. Because no day 14 peak-response samples were available, the repertoires could be characterized only after the peak T cell response. Participants were mostly white British and included more females than males, and it was suggested by the authors that clonal diversity may have been underestimated.

Ends trimmed: V by 4 bases, J by 2 bases; bases unmatched to a gene: 4. Counted from cysteine to phenylalanine, this CDR3 has 15 amino acids. Only the CDR3 DNA stays, 45 bases, in frame from base 1. The germline V gene (reference sequence) supplies CDR1 MNHNY and CDR2 SVGAGI. The CDR3 regions of human TCRbeta chains were subjected to immunosequencing. Per the authors' processing: TCRs in the repertoires were matched against a reference library of SARS-CoV-2-specific TCRs that had been generated with the MIRA antigen-specificity platform. Breadth was defined as the fraction of unique TCRs that were SARS-CoV-2-associated, and depth was defined as the fraction of total T cells that were SARS-CoV-2-associated. Each spike-specific TCR was assigned to its reactive spike region and to a CD4 or CD8 class using the MIRA data. Log10-transformed breadth and depth values were compared by one-way ANOVA with Sidak's multiple comparisons tests. Imported from immuneACCESS, the table was reduced by TCRdb to in-frame sequences with V and J called. These copies leave out some clones; in studies compared against another copy, an unresolved V gene accounts for under half, and the cause of the remainder is not known. V and J calls and clone size are as listed in that table; D and trimming were resolved from the DNA. This sample gives 150,000 or so clones in total; more than 85% of them show up just once. 3% to 4% of the sample is taken by the ten largest.

The time point label, as the study defines it: about 28 days (+/-7) after the second vaccine dose. AZD1222 recipients with second doses at about 4 weeks or about 12 weeks were pooled, because spike-specific TCR depth and breadth did not differ between schedules. Vaccinee samples were obtained from the UK trials COV001 and COV002, which included a single-blind randomized controlled phase 2/3 trial of AZD1222 (ChAdOx1 nCoV-19) in healthy adults. For TCRbeta chain sequencing, PBMC samples were collected from trial participants at day 0 and at day 28 after the second dose. This clone was observed once. Its antigen remains unidentified. Per-nucleotide qualities are absent, and no much larger clonotype sits a single base away.

The rearranged chain carries TRBV6-6 and TRBJ2-1, with 8 bases aligning to TRBD1. The material was peripheral blood, obtained 28 days after the second AZD1222 dose. This clonotype originated in an adult who received the AZD1222 COVID-19 vaccine. The CDR3: CASSFGTGPYNEQFF. The nucleotide sequence reads TGTGCCAGCAGTTTCGGGACAGGTCCCTACAATGAGCAGTTCTTC.